The 3 T cell receptor beta chains below were found in one sample sequenced in a study of blood T cell repertoires in COVID-19. Here immunoSEQ multiplex PCR was the method, and the copy in TCRdb shows in-frame clones only, minus some. The table has roughly 430,000 clones, approximately 85% seen once. Sequencing was carried out using PBMCs or T cells enriched from blood (not recorded which). These receptors all come from a woman between 40 and 55 years old with acute COVID-19.

The chain has TRBV19 and TRBJ2-5; TRBD2 matches at 13 bases. V shed 10 bases and J 5 bases; nucleotides not matched to a gene: 16. Germline V gives CDR1 LNHDA, CDR2 SQIVND (reference sequence). The CDR3 runs to 17 residues. CDR3 nucleotides: TGTGCCACTACCCCGGAAGGACTAGCGGGGGCGGGGGAGACCCAGTACTTC. Translated, it gives CATTPEGLAGAGETQYF.

The chain links TRBV5-4 to TRBJ1-1; 9 positions agree with TRBD1. The CDR3 contains 15 residues. With V trimmed by 0 bases and J by 11 bases, 11 bases remained unmatched. Per germline, CDR1 SGHNT and CDR2 YYREEE (reference sequence). The CDR3: CASSLESGQGFGAFF. Here the CDR3 DNA reads TGTGCCAGCAGCTTGGAGTCTGGACAGGGGTTCGGGGCTTTCTTT.

Of note for this clone: Within the sample, other DNA sequences also encode this same CDR3. This chain's CDR3 is CAWAGSNTEAFF. CDR3 sequence (DNA): TGTGCCTGGGCCGGGTCGAACACTGAAGCTTTCTTT. The genes are TRBV30 and TRBJ1-1; D remains unclear. V was pared by 5 bases and J by 1 base, with 8 bases between. CDR1 is GTSNPN, CDR2 SVGIG, per germline (reference sequence). The CDR3 runs 12 residues.